This T cell receptor beta chain was sequenced in a study of shared clonotypes between healthy human individuals. This clone was counted between two and nine times. Deletions cut 5 bases from V and 11 bases from J, with 9 bases between. Germline CDR1 and CDR2: LNHDA and SQIVND (reference sequence). The CDR3 sequence is 10 residues long. A 200 ng quantity of DNA, roughly 32,000 T cell genomes, went into the sorted-subset replicate PCRs. TCRdb's copy holds only in-frame clones and misses some; the assay was immunoSEQ multiplex PCR. The profile shows approximately 1,000,000 clones, around 78% of them singletons.

The rearrangement uses TRBV19 and TRBJ1-1; D not certain. The sequenced material came from memory CD4+ T cells from PBMCs. Noted subset: CD45RA-negative fraction. The source is a young man in good health. Some clones in this sample may be carry-over from other donors' samples. CDR3 residues: CASSRREAFF. For the CDR3, the DNA is TGTGCCAGTAGTCGACGAGAGGCTTTCTTT.